Presented here are 21 T cell receptor beta chains from one specimen sequenced in a study of T cells in Graves' hyperthyroidism and ophthalmopathy. TCR beta CDR3 regions were amplified from RNA. The HTBI primer set drove a first-round RT-PCR of the TCR CDR3. TCRdb ran MiXCR on the multiplex PCR reads and lists one entry per CDR3 protein. Of approximately 490,000 distinct CDR3 sequences detected, 20% to 25% appear once; the ten largest clones hold around 47%. The sample was blood. These receptor sequences come from a woman between 65 and 79 years old with Graves' ophthalmopathy.

In its sample, this clonotype was seen many times. DNA of the CDR3: TGTGCCAGCAGCTTAAGATACGGGTACCTCCACTTT. This codes for CASSLRYGYLHF. V and J are TRBV11-2 and TRBJ1-6, with D unresolved. CDR1 SGHAT and CDR2 FQNNGV come from the germline V gene. The CDR3 length is 12 residues. Trimming pared 2 bases from V and 15 bases from J, leaving 11 bases between.

This clonotype was observed many times. This chain uses TRBV6-2 or TRBV6-3 with TRBJ1-1; 8 bases are shared with TRBD1. The CDR3 runs 12 residues. The J segment lost 6 bases and the V segment lost 6 bases, leaving 3 bases of the junction unmatched. Germline V lookup: CDR1 MNHEY, CDR2 SVGEGT. The DNA for the CDR3 is TGTGCCAGCAGACAGGGGGTCTCTGAAGCTTTCTTT. Its protein product is CASRQGVSEAFF.

Comment on this clonotype: Being one base from a much bigger clone, this may be a read error. The genes are TRBV10-3 and TRBJ2-3, with 7 bases fitting TRBD2. CDR1 ENHRY and CDR2 SYGVKD come from the germline V gene. This CDR3 comprises 16 residues. Losses at the gene ends were 5 bases for V and 7 bases for J; bases not matched to a gene: 15. CDR3 residues: CAISLSSAGRRNTQYF. The CDR3 DNA reads as TGTGCCATCAGTTTATCCTCAGCGGGACGGAGGAATACGCAGTATTTT.

This chain connects TRBV10-3 to TRBJ2-7, with a weak D call TRBD2 (7 bases). CDR1 is ENHRY and CDR2 is SYGVKD in the germline V gene. The CDR3 sequence is 14 residues long. V lost 9 bases, J lost 6 bases, and 21 bases lay in between. The CDR3 DNA reads TGTGCCATATCAGTGAAAGGGGGGGAGTTCGAGCAGTACTTC. Its protein is CAISVKGGEFEQYF.

This clonotype was seen a few times. V and J are TRBV6-1 and TRBJ2-3; 7 nucleotides align to TRBD1. V was clipped by 8 bases and J by 2 bases; unmatched bases: 4. The V gene's germline CDR1 is MNHNS and CDR2 SASEGT. CDR3 size: 13 residues. CDR3 DNA sequence: TGTGCCAGCTGTGGGACAGTCACAGATACGCAGTATTTT. This sequence encodes CASCGTVTDTQYF.

This clonotype was observed at least ten times. V and J are TRBV10-2 and TRBJ1-2; D call uncertain. The germline CDR1 and CDR2 sequences are WSHSY and SAAADI. The CDR3 is made up of 14 amino acids. V lost 0 bases and J lost 0, with 5 bases in between. The CDR3 protein is CASSESGANYGYTF. DNA of the CDR3: TGCGCCAGCAGTGAGTCAGGAGCTAACTATGGCTACACCTTC.

There are a few counts of this clonotype. The chain has TRBV5-4 and TRBJ1-4; no clear D. The CDR3 is 14 amino acids. Germline CDR1 is SGHNT and CDR2 is YYREEE (reference sequence). The V end lost 0 bases, the J end lost 6 bases, and 9 bases lay between the germline ends. DNA for the CDR3: TGTGCCAGCAGCTTGGAAGCGATGGATGAAAAACTGTTTTTT. Protein sequence: CASSLEAMDEKLFF.

This clonotype was detected only a few times. The chain links TRBV11-2 to TRBJ2-4; 7 bases align to TRBD1. Looked up from germline, CDR1 is SGHAT and CDR2 is FQNNGV. There are 15 residues in the CDR3. Trimming cost V 8 bases and J 3 bases; bases outside gene matches: 10. The CDR3 DNA follows: TGTGCCAGCGCCCAGAACGGACAGGTCAAAAACATTCAGTACTTC. This encodes CASAQNGQVKNIQYF.

This clonotype was seen repeatedly, ten times or more. This chain links TRBV28 with TRBJ1-1; D is undetermined. The V gene's germline CDR1 is MDHEN and CDR2 SYDVKM. The length of the CDR3 is 14 residues. Trimming cost V 6 bases and J 3 bases, with 14 bases left between them. CDR3 sequence reads: CASRPPGDHTEAFF. The CDR3 bases are TGTGCCAGCAGACCGCCGGGAGACCACACTGAAGCTTTCTTT.

This clonotype was counted many times. This chain connects TRBV11-2 to TRBJ2-4, with D perhaps TRBD1 (5 bases). CDR1 is SGHAT, CDR2 FQNNGV, per germline. V was shortened by 6 bases and J by 0 bases, with 6 bases between the two germline ends. The CDR3 is 13 residues long. The CDR3: CASRGVAKNIQYF. CDR3 nucleotide sequence: TGTGCCAGCAGAGGGGTAGCCAAAAACATTCAGTACTTC.

This clonotype has only a few counts. The chain links TRBV7-2 to TRBJ2-7; 8 bases match TRBD2. Germline V gene data show CDR1 as SGHTA and CDR2 as FQGNSA. CDR3 length: 14 amino acids. V gave up 5 bases and J gave up 2 bases; unmatched junction bases: 5. The CDR3 coding sequence is TGTGCCAGCAGCCCATGGACTAGCACCTACGAGCAGTACTTC. Its protein product is CASSPWTSTYEQYF.

This clonotype has a handful of counts. The chain combines TRBV19 with TRBJ1-1; D is unclear. Trimming cost V 9 bases and J 1 base, with 3 bases left between them. The germline gives CDR1 LNHDA, CDR2 SQIVND (reference sequence). The CDR3 is 10 residues long. CDR3 protein: CARKNTEAFF. The CDR3 nucleotides read TGTGCCAGGAAGAACACTGAAGCTTTCTTT.

Details on this clonotype: This may come from a read error, since a much larger clone is one base off. The chain has TRBV28 and TRBJ1-4; D remains ambiguous. Germline V CDR1 and CDR2: MDHEN, SYDVKM. The ends were cut back, 8 bases at V and 4 bases at J, with 11 bases in the middle. This CDR3 is built from 13 residues. The CDR3 protein is CASHGGSNEKLFF. Here the CDR3 DNA reads TGTGCCAGCCACGGTGGGAGTAATGAAAAACTGTTTTTT. Full variable domain (rest looked up from reference TRBV28 and TRBJ1-4): DVKVTQSSRYLVKRTGEKVFLECVQDMDHENMFWYRQDPGLGLRLIYFSYDVKMKEKGDIPEGYSVSREKKERFSLILESASTNQTSMYLCASHGGSNEKLFFGSGTQLSVL.

This clonotype came up a few times. The J gene is TRBJ1-2, the V gene TRBV3-1; D call uncertain. There are 14 residues in the CDR3. V lost 1 base and J lost 7, with 13 bases in between. Germline assignment: CDR1 LGHDT and CDR2 YNNKEL (reference sequence). CDR3 region: CASSQGRVGGGYTF. CDR3 coding DNA: TGTGCCAGCAGCCAAGGGCGTGTGGGAGGTGGCTACACCTTC.

The rearrangement links TRBV4-1 to TRBJ2-7; no clear D gene. This CDR3 has 14 residues. Germline loops: CDR1 MGHRA, CDR2 YSYEKL. Between the trimmed V and J ends, which lost 4 bases and 2 bases, there was a span of 12 bases. In nucleotides, the CDR3 is TGCGCCAGCAGCCCCGTCGGAGTAGCCTACGAGCAGTACTTC. Amino acids: CASSPVGVAYEQYF.

Turning to this clonotype: The germline gene is not matched at one end of the junction; a read error may be the cause. This chain connects TRBV6-1 to TRBJ2-7; 12 bases map to TRBD1. Germline assignment: CDR1 MNHNS and CDR2 SASEGT. CDR3 length: 14 residues. The chain's CDR3 is CASREGTGGVGQYF. The CDR3 DNA follows: TGTGCCAGCAGGGAAGGGACAGGGGGCGTCGGGCAGTACTTC.

The table lists this clonotype with a few counts. This chain links TRBV6-1 with TRBJ2-3, with D possibly being TRBD1 or TRBD2 (6 bases each). V lost 4 bases and J lost 4, with 18 bases in between. The germline gives CDR1 MNHNS, CDR2 SASEGT. The CDR3 has 16 amino acids. CDR3 sequence: CASSGTIGGGADTQYF. Here the CDR3 DNA reads TGTGCCAGCAGTGGAACAATCGGGGGCGGCGCAGATACGCAGTATTTT.

The chain couples TRBV28 to TRBJ2-7, with TRBD2 as a possible D gene (7 bases). The CDR3 runs 16 residues. V lost 5 bases, J lost 4 bases, and 21 bases lay in between. CDR1 and CDR2 from the germline V gene are MDHEN and SYDVKM. CDR3 amino acids: CASSGGGGGGWYEQYF. CDR3 nucleotides: TGTGCCAGCAGTGGGGGGGGGGGGGGGGGCTGGTACGAGCAGTACTTC.

The genes are TRBV24-1 and TRBJ2-2; 8 bases line up with TRBD2. The CDR3 has 16 amino acids. V shed 4 bases, J shed 1 base, and the junction held 4 bases outside the gene matches. Germline CDR1 KGHDR, CDR2 SFDVKD. CDR3 DNA sequence: TGTGCCACCAGTGACCCGGGGGGGGAGAACACCGGGGAGCTGTTTTTT. It translates to CATSDPGGENTGELFF.

This clonotype occurred a few times. An end of the junction differs from the germline gene, which may be a read error. The chain combines TRBV7-9 with TRBJ2-3; D may match TRBD1 or TRBD2 (6 bases each). CDR1 is SEHNR and CDR2 is FQNEAQ in the germline V gene (reference sequence). The CDR3 is made up of 16 amino acids. CDR3 loop: CASSLGGGSYTDTQYF. The CDR3 nucleotides are TGTGCCAGCAGTTTAGGAGGGGGGTCCTACACAGATACGCAGTATTTT.

Concerning this clonotype: Germline and junction disagree at one end, which may indicate a read error. The chain links TRBV10-3 to TRBJ2-4, with D hard to call. Germline values: CDR1 ENHRY, CDR2 SYGVKD. CDR3 length: 15 residues. CDR3 nucleotide sequence: TGTGCCAGCAGTCGACATGCAGTACAAAAAAACATTCAGTACTTC. This codes for CASSRHAVQKNIQYF.